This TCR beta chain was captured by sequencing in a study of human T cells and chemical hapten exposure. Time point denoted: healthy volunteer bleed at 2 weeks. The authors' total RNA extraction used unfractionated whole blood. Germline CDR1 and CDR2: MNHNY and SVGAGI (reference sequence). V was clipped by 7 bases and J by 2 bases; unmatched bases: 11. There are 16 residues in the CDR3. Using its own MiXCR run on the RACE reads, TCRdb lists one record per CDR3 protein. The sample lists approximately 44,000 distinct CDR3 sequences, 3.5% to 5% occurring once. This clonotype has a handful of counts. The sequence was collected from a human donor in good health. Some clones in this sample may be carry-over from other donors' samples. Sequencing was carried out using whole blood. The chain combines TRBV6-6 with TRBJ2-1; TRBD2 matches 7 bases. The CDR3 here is CASTRGRTSTYNEQFF. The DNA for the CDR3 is TGTGCCAGCACAAGGGGTCGGACTAGTACCTACAATGAGCAGTTCTTC.